The 8 T cell receptor beta chains below all came from one sample that was sequenced in a study of blood T cell repertoires in COVID-19. Profiled with immunoSEQ multiplex PCR; TCRdb holds only in-frame clones, not every one. The profile covers around 100,000 clones, with roughly 91% appearing a single time and over 5% taken by the ten largest. Source material: peripheral blood. The receptors here all came from a man younger than 35 with COVID-19, enrolled during active disease.

The chain is built from TRBV5-5 and TRBJ2-7, with TRBD2 matching over 7 bases. J lost 4 bases, V lost 0 bases, and 4 bases had no gene match. The CDR3 is made up of 14 amino acids. The germline V gene encodes CDR1 SGHKS and CDR2 YYEKEE (reference sequence). In DNA, the CDR3 is TGTGCCAGCAGCTTGGGACTAGCCATTTACGAGCAGTACTTC. It is translated as CASSLGLAIYEQYF.

This clone was picked up one time. This chain links TRBV14 with TRBJ2-7; maybe TRBD2 (7 bases). The CDR3 totals 16 residues. The germline gives CDR1 SGHDN, CDR2 FVKESK. The germline V and J ends were trimmed by 4 bases and 0 bases, with 16 bases remaining between them. This chain's CDR3 is CASSRRGPSFSYEQYF. The DNA of the CDR3 is TGTGCCAGCAGCCGGCGGGGGCCCTCATTCTCCTACGAGCAGTACTTC. The full variable domain, with the rest looked up from reference TRBV14 and TRBJ2-7, is EAGVTQFPSHSVIEKGQTVTLRCDPISGHDNLYWYRRVMGKEIKFLLHFVKESKQDESGMPNNRFLAERTGGTYSTLKVQPAELEDSGVYFCASSRRGPSFSYEQYFGPGTRLTVT.

This chain uses TRBV5-4 with TRBJ1-1; no firm D call. The germline V and J ends were trimmed by 4 bases and 1 base, with 11 bases remaining between them. The CDR3 extends over 14 amino acids. From germline, CDR1 is SGHNT and CDR2 YYREEE (reference sequence). The CDR3 spells CASSPTAGNTEAFF. CDR3 DNA sequence: TGTGCCAGCAGCCCCACGGCGGGGAACACTGAAGCTTTCTTT.

The chain links TRBV27 to TRBJ2-7; 14 bases match TRBD2. CDR1 and CDR2 from the germline V gene are MNHEY and SMNVEV (reference sequence). The trim removed 5 bases at V and 9 bases at J, leaving 9 bases unmatched. This CDR3 spans 15 amino acids. CDR3 nucleotides: TGTGCCAGCAGTCCGACTAGCGGGAGGGCCCGCGGGCAGTACTTC. Its translation: CASSPTSGRARGQYF.

The DNA for the CDR3 is TGTGCCAGCAGTTATCCGGACACCTACGAGCAGTACTTC. Translated: CASSYPDTYEQYF. The chain is built from TRBV28 and TRBJ2-7; D is perhaps TRBD1 (5 bases). The CDR3 sequence is 13 residues long. Germline CDR1 and CDR2: MDHEN and SYDVKM. Deletions cut 4 bases from V and 2 bases from J, with 9 bases between.

V gene TRBV7-8 combines with J gene TRBJ2-1; no firm D call. The CDR3 covers 13 residues. Germline CDR1 and CDR2: SGHVS and FQNEAQ. V was cut by 4 bases and J by 4 bases, with 8 bases left in between. Here the CDR3 DNA reads TGTGCCAGCAGCTCCAGGTATTACAATGAGCAGTTCTTC. Translating it yields CASSSRYYNEQFF.

V is TRBV6-1 and J is TRBJ1-5; possible D gene TRBD1, 5 bases. Germline V gives CDR1 MNHNS, CDR2 SASEGT. The CDR3 is 16 amino acids. V gave up 4 bases and J gave up 0 bases, with 13 bases separating them. CDR3 DNA sequence: TGTGCCAGCAGTGCCGTTCAGGGTTATAGCAATCAGCCCCAGCATTTT. Its translation: CASSAVQGYSNQPQHF.

This chain connects TRBV6-5 to TRBJ2-3, with 8 bases that match TRBD2. This CDR3 is 14 amino acids long. Germline lookup yields CDR1 MNHEY and CDR2 SVGAGI. With 6 bases clipped from V and 1 base from J, the junction kept 3 bases outside the gene matches. The CDR3 spells CASRLTSGTDTQYF. The CDR3, as DNA: TGTGCCAGCAGATTGACTAGCGGCACAGATACGCAGTATTTT.